This T cell receptor beta chain derives from a study of T cell changes during pregnancy in multiple sclerosis. V was pared by 2 bases and J by 2 bases, with 17 bases between. CDR3 length: 17 amino acids. Germline V gives CDR1 MNHNS, CDR2 SASEGT. Profiled with immunoSEQ multiplex PCR; TCRdb holds only in-frame clones, not every one. This table holds 70,000 to 90,000 clones, approximately 92% found once. The starting material was peripheral blood, obtained in the first trimester of pregnancy. This TCR came from a female donor with multiple sclerosis, enrolled in a pregnancy study. This sequence joins TRBV6-1 and TRBJ2-3; no firm D call. The CDR3 nucleotides are TGTGCCAGCAGTGAAAGGCACGGGTCTACTTACACAGATACGCAGTATTTT. As protein: CASSERHGSTYTDTQYF.